This T cell receptor beta chain was recorded in a study of blood T cells in healthy people across ages. This CDR3 comprises 14 residues. V gave up 9 bases and J gave up 1 base, with 14 bases separating them. The germline V gene encodes CDR1 SNHLY and CDR2 FYNNEI. Each sample provided at least 5.5 micrograms of extracted total RNA. Study-wide results and limits: The study could not conclusively compare naive and antigen-experienced cells, given its unsorted PBMCs. Compared with aged donors, long-lived donors showed fewer expanded clones, suggesting selection.

This clonotype was seen more than once but under ten times. Its antigen is currently unknown. A J-beta primer mix and a sample-barcoded 5' primer were used in a second PCR of about 6 to 12 cycles. TCRdb re-derived calls from the 5' RACE reads in MiXCR, one entry per CDR3 protein. Of around 800,000 distinct CDR3 sequences detected, roughly 26% appear once; the ten largest clones hold over 2.5%. These records were also assigned to another study, of T cells of mothers and their children. That report notes: Both sample barcodes and 2-4 random nucleotides came from the M1S primer of the second PCR.

This chain links TRBV2 with TRBJ2-3; D may be TRBD1 (6 bases). The sample consisted of blood. This TCR was sampled from a boy between 10 and 17 years old in good health. The CDR3 loop reads CASNKDRRTDTQYF. The CDR3 coding sequence is TGTGCCAGTAACAAGGACAGACGCACAGATACGCAGTATTTT.